This T cell receptor beta chain was recovered during a study of early stage breast cancer tumors. At the level of the study: Of some 17 invasive breast tumors, twelve were hormone receptor-positive, HER2-negative.

The CDR3 totals 15 residues. Germline trimming cut 2 bases from V and 5 bases from J; bases unmatched to any gene: 6. Germline V gives CDR1 SGHTA, CDR2 FQGNSA. Each sample had two DNA replicates, about 0.52 ug blood or about 1.5 ug tissue. Sequencing used immunoSEQ multiplex PCR; TCRdb keeps in-frame clones, though not all of them. This sample has 23,000 or so clones; about 70% occur once, and the top ten carry about a tenth. The sequenced material came from breast tumor tissue. The source is a person between 60 and 69 years old with breast cancer. The chain uses TRBV7-2 and TRBJ2-1; 7 nucleotides agree with TRBD2. CDR3 sequence: CASSLMASGHNEQFF. DNA for the CDR3: TGTGCCAGCAGCTTAATGGCTAGCGGCCACAATGAGCAGTTCTTC.